This T cell receptor beta chain was profiled in a study of T cell repertoires in cytomegalovirus infection. Trimming left V 3 bases short and J 1 base short, with 9 bases between. CDR3 size: 14 residues. Germline V gives CDR1 SEHNR, CDR2 FQNEAQ (reference sequence). This clonotype was recorded a few times. TCRdb re-called the reads with MiXCR, one entry per CDR3 protein. The sample has 480,000 or so distinct CDR3 sequences, around 11% seen once. Input material: PBMCs. The sequence derives from a human donor in good health (CMV status not recorded). Some clones in this sample may be carry-over from other donors' samples. The chain joins TRBV7-9 to TRBJ1-2; D unresolved. The CDR3 DNA follows: TGTGCCAGCAGCTTGCCGACTTTTAACTATGGCTACACCTTC. Translating gives CASSLPTFNYGYTF.